Listed here is a single T cell receptor (beta chain). The protocol was immunoSEQ multiplex PCR, while the TCRdb copy is restricted to in-frame clones and leaves out a portion. Counted here are around 58,000 clones, 90% occurring once; the ten biggest clones make up less than 15%. This sample was taken from a study of blood T cell repertoires in COVID-19. On the study more broadly: The analysed material was cDNA or gDNA that came from T cells, B-cell-depleted T cells, or PBMCs.

Trimming cost V 5 bases and J 4 bases, with 9 bases left between them. The CDR3 totals 12 residues. Looked up from germline, CDR1 is SGHTA and CDR2 is FQGNSA. The clonotype comes from a man between 60 and 75 years old with active COVID-19. Sequenced input: peripheral blood. The chain recombines TRBV7-2 with TRBJ2-7; D gene unclear. CDR3 coding DNA: TGTGCCAGCAGCCTAGTCGGTTACGAGCAGTACTTC. Translated: CASSLVGYEQYF.